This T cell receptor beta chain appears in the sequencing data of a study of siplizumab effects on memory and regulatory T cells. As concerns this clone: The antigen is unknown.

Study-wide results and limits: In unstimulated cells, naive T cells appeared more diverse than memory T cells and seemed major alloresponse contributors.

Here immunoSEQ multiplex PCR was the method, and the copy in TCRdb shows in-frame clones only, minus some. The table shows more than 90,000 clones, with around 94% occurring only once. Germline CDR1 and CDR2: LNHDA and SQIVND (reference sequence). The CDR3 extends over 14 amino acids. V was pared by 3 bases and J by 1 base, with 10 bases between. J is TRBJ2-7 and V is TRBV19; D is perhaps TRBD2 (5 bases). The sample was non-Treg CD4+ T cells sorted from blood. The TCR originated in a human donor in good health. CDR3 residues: CASSMSRVSYEQYF. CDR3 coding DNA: TGTGCCAGTAGTATGTCGCGGGTTTCCTACGAGCAGTACTTC.